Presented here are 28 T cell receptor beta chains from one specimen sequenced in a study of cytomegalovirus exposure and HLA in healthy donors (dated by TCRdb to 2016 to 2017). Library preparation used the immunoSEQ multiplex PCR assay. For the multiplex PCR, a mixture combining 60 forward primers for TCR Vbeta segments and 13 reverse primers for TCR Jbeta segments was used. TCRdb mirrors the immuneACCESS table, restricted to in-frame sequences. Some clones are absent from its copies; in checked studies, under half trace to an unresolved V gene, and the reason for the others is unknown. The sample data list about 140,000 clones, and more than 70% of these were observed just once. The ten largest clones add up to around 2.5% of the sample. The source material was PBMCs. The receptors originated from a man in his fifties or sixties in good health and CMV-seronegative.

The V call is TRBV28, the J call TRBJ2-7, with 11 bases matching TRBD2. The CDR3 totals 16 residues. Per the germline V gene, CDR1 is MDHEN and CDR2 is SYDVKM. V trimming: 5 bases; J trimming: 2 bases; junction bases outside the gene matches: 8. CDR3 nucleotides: TGTGCCAGCAGTCCAAGTAGCGGGGGGGTTCCCTACGAGCAGTACTTC. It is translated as CASSPSSGGVPYEQYF.

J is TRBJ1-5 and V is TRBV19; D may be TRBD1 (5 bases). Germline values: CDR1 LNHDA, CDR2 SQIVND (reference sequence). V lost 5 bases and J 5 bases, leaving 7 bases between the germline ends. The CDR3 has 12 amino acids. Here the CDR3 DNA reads TGTGCCAGTAGTCCGGGGGATCAGCCCCAGCATTTT. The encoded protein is CASSPGDQPQHF.

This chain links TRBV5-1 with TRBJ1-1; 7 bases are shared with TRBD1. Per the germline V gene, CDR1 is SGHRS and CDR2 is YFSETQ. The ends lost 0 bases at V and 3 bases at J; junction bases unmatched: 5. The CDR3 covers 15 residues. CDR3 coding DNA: TGCGCCAGCAGCTTGGGGGGACAGCGGTACACTGAAGCTTTCTTT. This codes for CASSLGGQRYTEAFF.

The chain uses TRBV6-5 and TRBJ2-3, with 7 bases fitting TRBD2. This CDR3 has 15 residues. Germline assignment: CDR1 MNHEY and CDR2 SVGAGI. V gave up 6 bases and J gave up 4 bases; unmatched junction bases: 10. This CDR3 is CASSTGEGGSDTQYF. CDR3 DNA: TGTGCCAGCAGCACCGGGGAGGGTGGTTCAGATACGCAGTATTTT.

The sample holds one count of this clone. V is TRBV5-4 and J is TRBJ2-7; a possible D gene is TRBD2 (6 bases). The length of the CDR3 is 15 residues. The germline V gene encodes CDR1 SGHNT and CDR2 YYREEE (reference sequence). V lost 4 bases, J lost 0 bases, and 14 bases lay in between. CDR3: CASSTRRDFSYEQYF. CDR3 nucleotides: TGTGCCAGCAGCACCCGGCGGGACTTCTCCTACGAGCAGTACTTC.

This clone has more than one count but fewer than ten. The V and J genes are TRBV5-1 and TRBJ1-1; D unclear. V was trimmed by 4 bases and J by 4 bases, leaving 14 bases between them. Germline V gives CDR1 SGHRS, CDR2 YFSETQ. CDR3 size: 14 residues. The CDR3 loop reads CASSPDGSGTEAFF. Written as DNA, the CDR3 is TGCGCCAGCAGCCCCGACGGGTCGGGCACTGAAGCTTTCTTT. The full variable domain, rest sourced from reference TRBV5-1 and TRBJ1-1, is KAGVTQTPRYLIKTRGQQVTLSCSPISGHRSVSWYQQTPGQGLQFLFEYFSETQRNKGNFPGRFSGRQFSNSRSEMNVSTLELGDSALYLCASSPDGSGTEAFFGQGTRLTVV.

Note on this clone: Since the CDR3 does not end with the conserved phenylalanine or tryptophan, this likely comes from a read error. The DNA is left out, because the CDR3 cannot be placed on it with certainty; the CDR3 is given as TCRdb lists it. CDR3 protein: CASSFKGGTPDN. The chain has TRBV13 and TRBJ2-7; the D call in the table, TRBD2, was not verified against the DNA. The CDR3 is 12 residues long, counting both termini. Germline assignment: CDR1 PRHDT and CDR2 FYEKMQ (reference sequence).

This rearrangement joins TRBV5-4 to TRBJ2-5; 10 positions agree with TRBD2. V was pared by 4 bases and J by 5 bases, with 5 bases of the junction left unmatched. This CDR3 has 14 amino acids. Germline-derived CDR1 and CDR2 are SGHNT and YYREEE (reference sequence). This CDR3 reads CASSNLAGEETQYF. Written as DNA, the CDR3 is TGTGCCAGCAGCAACCTAGCGGGAGAGGAGACCCAGTACTTC.

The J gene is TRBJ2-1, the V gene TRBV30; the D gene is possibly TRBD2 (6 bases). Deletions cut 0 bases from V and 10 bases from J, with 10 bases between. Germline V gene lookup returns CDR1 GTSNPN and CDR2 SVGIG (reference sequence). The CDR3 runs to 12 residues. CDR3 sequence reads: CAWSVSSGEQFF. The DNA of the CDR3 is TGTGCCTGGAGTGTATCGAGCGGGGAGCAGTTCTTC.

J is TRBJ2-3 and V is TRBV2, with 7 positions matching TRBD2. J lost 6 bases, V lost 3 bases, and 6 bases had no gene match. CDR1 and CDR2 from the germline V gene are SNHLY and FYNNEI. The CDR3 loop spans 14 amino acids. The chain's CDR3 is CASSDGRGEDTQYF. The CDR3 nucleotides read TGTGCCAGCAGTGATGGTCGGGGGGAGGATACGCAGTATTTT. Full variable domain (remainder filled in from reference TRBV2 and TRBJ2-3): EPEVTQTPSHQVTQMGQEVILRCVPISNHLYFYWYRQILGQKVEFLVSFYNNEISEKSEIFDDQFSVERPDGSNFTLKIRSTKLEDSAMYFCASSDGRGEDTQYFGPGTRLTVL.

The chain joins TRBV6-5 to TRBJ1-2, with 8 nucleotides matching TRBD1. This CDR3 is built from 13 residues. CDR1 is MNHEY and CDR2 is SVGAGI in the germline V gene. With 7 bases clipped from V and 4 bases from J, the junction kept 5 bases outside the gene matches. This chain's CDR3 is CASTFTGGYGYTF. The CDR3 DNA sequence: TGTGCCAGCACCTTTACAGGGGGCTATGGCTACACCTTC.

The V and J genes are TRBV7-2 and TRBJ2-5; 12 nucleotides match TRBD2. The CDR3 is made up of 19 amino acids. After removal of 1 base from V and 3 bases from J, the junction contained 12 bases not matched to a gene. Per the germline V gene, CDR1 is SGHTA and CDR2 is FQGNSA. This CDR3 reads CASSLVASGGAGPKETQYF. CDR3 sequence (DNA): TGTGCCAGCAGCTTAGTAGCTAGCGGGGGGGCCGGTCCGAAAGAGACCCAGTACTTC.

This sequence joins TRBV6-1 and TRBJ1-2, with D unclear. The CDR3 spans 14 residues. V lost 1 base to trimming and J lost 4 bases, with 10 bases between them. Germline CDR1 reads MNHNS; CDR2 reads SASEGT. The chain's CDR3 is CASSEGWEGYGYTF. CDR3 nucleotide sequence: TGTGCCAGCAGTGAAGGGTGGGAGGGCTATGGCTACACCTTC.

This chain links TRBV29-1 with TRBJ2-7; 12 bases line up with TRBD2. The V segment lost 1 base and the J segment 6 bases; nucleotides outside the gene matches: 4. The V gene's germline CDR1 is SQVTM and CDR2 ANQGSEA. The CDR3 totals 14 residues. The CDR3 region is CSVEGLAGAGEQYF. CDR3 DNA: TGCAGCGTTGAAGGACTAGCGGGAGCAGGCGAGCAGTACTTC.

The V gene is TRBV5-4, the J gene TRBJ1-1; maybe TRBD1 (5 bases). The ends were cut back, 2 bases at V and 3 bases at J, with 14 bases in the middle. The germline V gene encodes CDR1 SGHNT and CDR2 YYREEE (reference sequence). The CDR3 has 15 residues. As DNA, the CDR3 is TGTGCCAGCAGCTTTTCAGGGCCTCGCGACACTGAAGCTTTCTTT. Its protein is CASSFSGPRDTEAFF.

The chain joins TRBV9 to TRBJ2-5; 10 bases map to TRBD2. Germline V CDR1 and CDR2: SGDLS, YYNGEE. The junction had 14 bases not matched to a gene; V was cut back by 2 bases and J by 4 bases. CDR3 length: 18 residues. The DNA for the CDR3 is TGTGCCAGCAGCGTCCCAGCGGGAGGGTTGGACGGGTCAGAGACCCAGTACTTC. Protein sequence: CASSVPAGGLDGSETQYF.

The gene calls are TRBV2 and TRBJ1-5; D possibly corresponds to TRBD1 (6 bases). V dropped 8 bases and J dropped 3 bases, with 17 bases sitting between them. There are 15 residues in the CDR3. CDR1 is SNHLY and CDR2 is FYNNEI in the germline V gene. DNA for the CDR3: TGTGCCAGCGGGGGGGGCGATACAACCAATCAGCCCCAGCATTTT. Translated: CASGGGDTTNQPQHF.

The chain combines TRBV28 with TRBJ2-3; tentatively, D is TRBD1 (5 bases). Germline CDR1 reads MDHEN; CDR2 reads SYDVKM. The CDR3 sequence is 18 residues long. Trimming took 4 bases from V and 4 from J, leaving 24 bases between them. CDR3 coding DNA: TGTGCCAGCAGTTCGTCCCATTCCGGGCCCCAAGGGGCAGATACGCAGTATTTT. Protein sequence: CASSSSHSGPQGADTQYF.

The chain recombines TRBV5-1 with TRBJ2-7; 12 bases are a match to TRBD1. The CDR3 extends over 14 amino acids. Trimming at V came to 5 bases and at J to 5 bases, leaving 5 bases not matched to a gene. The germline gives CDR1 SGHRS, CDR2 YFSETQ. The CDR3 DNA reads TGCGCCAGCAGATTCGGGACAGGGGGCCACGAGCAGTACTTC. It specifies CASRFGTGGHEQYF.

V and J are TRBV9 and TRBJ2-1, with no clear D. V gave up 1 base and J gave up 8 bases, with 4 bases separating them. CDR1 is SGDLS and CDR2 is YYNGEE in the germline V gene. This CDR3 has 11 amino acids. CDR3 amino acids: CASSVRDEQFF. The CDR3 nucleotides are TGTGCCAGCAGCGTACGGGATGAGCAGTTCTTC.

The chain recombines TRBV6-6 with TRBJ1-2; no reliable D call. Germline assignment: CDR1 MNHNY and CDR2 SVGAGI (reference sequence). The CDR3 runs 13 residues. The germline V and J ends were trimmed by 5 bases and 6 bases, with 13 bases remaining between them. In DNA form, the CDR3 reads TGTGCCAGCAGTCACGGGGATCGTGATGGCTACACCTTC. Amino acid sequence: CASSHGDRDGYTF.

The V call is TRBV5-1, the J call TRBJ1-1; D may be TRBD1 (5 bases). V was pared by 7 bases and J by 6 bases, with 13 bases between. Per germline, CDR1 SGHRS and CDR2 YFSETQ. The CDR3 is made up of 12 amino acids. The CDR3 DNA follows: TGCGCCAGCCCACGCCCAGGGCCTGAAGCTTTCTTT. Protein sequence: CASPRPGPEAFF.

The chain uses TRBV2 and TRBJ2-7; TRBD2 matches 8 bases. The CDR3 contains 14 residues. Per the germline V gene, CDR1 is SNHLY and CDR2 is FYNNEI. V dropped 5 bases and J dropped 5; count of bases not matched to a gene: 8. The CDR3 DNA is TGTGCCAGCAGTTTGAGCGGGAGTAAGGACGAGCAGTACTTC. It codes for CASSLSGSKDEQYF. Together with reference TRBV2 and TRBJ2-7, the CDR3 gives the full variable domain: EPEVTQTPSHQVTQMGQEVILRCVPISNHLYFYWYRQILGQKVEFLVSFYNNEISEKSEIFDDQFSVERPDGSNFTLKIRSTKLEDSAMYFCASSLSGSKDEQYFGPGTRLTVT.

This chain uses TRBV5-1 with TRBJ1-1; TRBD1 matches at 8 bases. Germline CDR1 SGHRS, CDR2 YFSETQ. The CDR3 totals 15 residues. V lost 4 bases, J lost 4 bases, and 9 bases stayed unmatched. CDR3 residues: CASSGQGASFTEAFF. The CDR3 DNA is TGCGCCAGCAGCGGGCAGGGGGCGTCATTCACTGAAGCTTTCTTT.

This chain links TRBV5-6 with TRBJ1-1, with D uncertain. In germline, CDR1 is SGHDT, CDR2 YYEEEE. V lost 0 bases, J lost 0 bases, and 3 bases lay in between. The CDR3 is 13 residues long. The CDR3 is CASSLDMNTEAFF. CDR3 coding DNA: TGTGCCAGCAGCTTGGACATGAACACTGAAGCTTTCTTT.

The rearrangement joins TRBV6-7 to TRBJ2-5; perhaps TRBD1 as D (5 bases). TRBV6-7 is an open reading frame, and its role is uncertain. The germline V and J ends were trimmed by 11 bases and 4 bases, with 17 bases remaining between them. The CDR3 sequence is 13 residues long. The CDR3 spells CAHPRPQGETQYF. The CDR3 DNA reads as TGTGCCCACCCTCGACCCCAGGGAGAGACCCAGTACTTC.

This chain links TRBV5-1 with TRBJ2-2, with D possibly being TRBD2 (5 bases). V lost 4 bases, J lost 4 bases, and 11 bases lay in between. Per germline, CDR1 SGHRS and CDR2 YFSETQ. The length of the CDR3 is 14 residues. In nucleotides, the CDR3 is TGCGCCAGCAGCCGGACGGGAACCACCGGGGAGCTGTTTTTT. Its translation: CASSRTGTTGELFF.

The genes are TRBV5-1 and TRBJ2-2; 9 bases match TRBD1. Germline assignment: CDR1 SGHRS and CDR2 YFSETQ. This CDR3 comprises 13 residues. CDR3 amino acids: CATRTGDAGELFF. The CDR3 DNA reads TGCGCAACCCGGACAGGGGATGCCGGGGAGCTGTTTTTT.